Presented here are 7 T cell receptor beta chains from one specimen sequenced in a study of blood T cells in healthy people across ages (dated by TCRdb to about 2015). The library relied on 5' RACE. Instrument on record: Illumina HiSeq 2500. A second PCR of about 6 to 11 cycles was performed with a sample-barcoded 5' primer and a J-beta primer mix. TCRdb's own reprocessing of the public reads used fastp at Q25 and MiXCR and kept productive beta chains. For every CDR3 protein sequence, its rows merge into one entry that carries the most common genes and DNA. This sample has around 790,000 distinct CDR3 sequences in its table, and about 42% of those were observed once. The ten largest clonotypes hold about a fifth of the sample. The sequencing sample was made of blood. The source is a man in his sixties in good health.

This clonotype was picked up a small number of times. The chain is built from TRBV6-5 and TRBJ2-1, with 8 bases that match TRBD2. Trimming cost V 5 bases and J 2 bases; bases outside gene matches: 8. Germline-derived CDR1 and CDR2 are MNHEY and SVGAGI. The CDR3 totals 16 residues. The CDR3 nucleotides are TGTGCCAGCAGTACTTGGACTAGCCTCGCCTACAATGAGCAGTTCTTC. Its protein product is CASSTWTSLAYNEQFF.

The chain has TRBV6-5 and TRBJ2-7, with D possibly matching TRBD1 (6 bases). Trimming pared 8 bases from V and 1 base from J, leaving 18 bases between. CDR1 is MNHEY and CDR2 is SVGAGI in the germline V gene. The CDR3 extends over 15 amino acids. The CDR3 here is CASHQPGQGSYEQYF. CDR3 sequence (DNA): TGTGCCAGCCACCAACCGGGACAAGGGTCCTACGAGCAGTACTTC.

The chain uses TRBV9 and TRBJ2-3; 10 nucleotides match TRBD2. This CDR3 contains 15 residues. V lost 0 bases to trimming and J lost 7 bases; unmatched junction nucleotides: 5. CDR1 and CDR2 (germline): SGDLS, YYNGEE. The CDR3 nucleotides read TGTGCCAGCAGCGTAGCCGGACTAGCGGTGAATACGCAGTATTTT. Amino acids: CASSVAGLAVNTQYF.

The gene calls are TRBV6-4 and TRBJ2-3; D not resolved. The V end was cut by 4 bases, the J end by 0 bases, with 14 bases between. The germline gives CDR1 MRHNA, CDR2 SNTAGT. This CDR3 is 16 amino acids long. CDR3 nucleotide sequence: TGTGCCAGCAGTGCCGGTCGGACCCCTAGCACAGATACGCAGTATTTT. This codes for CASSAGRTPSTDTQYF.

The chain carries TRBV28 and TRBJ1-4, with D unclear. Germline V gene lookup returns CDR1 MDHEN and CDR2 SYDVKM. The CDR3 runs to 13 residues. V lost 6 bases and J lost 5, with 10 bases in between. The CDR3 protein is CASREALNEKLFF. CDR3 coding DNA: TGTGCCAGCAGGGAAGCGTTAAATGAAAAACTGTTTTTT.

The gene calls are TRBV29-1 and TRBJ2-5, with D perhaps being TRBD1 or TRBD2 (5 bases each). Germline lookup yields CDR1 SQVTM and CDR2 ANQGSEA. This CDR3 spans 11 amino acids. Trimming removed 6 bases at V and 11 bases at J, with 16 bases between. CDR3 bases: TGCAGCGTGGCGACAGACTACGTGCAGTACTTC. Translating it yields CSVATDYVQYF. The full variable domain, completed using reference TRBV29-1 and TRBJ2-5, is SAVISQKPSRDICQRGTSLTIQCQVDSQVTMMFWYRQQPGQSLTLIATANQGSEATYESGFVIDKFPISRPNLTFSTLTVSNMSPEDSSIYLCSVATDYVQYFGPGTRLLVL.

In its sample, this clonotype was seen a few times. The CDR3 loop is CASSVPDRHTGANVLTF. In DNA, the CDR3 is TGCGCCAGCAGCGTCCCGGACAGGCACACTGGGGCCAACGTCCTGACTTTC. The V and J genes are TRBV5-1 and TRBJ2-6; 7 bases match TRBD1. Germline CDR1 reads SGHRS; CDR2 reads YFSETQ. Trimming at V came to 4 bases and at J to 2 bases, leaving 9 bases not matched to a gene. CDR3 length: 17 amino acids.